The clone carrying this T cell receptor beta chain was observed a handful of times. Antigen specificity is unknown. The data stem from a study of T cells in Graves' hyperthyroidism and ophthalmopathy. TCR beta CDR3 regions were amplified from RNA transcripts. With the HTBI primer set, the TCR CDR3 went through a first round of RT-PCR. TCRdb re-analysed the multiplex PCR reads in MiXCR, keeping a single row per CDR3 protein. Of roughly 840,000 distinct CDR3 sequences listed, 35% to 40% are singletons. Stable Graves' hyperthyroidism denoted no ophthalmopathy progression over 18 months. Deletions cut 1 base from V and 4 bases from J, with 14 bases between. This CDR3 is built from 16 residues. CDR1 is SGHTA, CDR2 FQGTGA, per germline. General observations from the study: Ophthalmopathy and stable hyperthyroidism were separated by a 13 V-J model.

The rearrangement joins TRBV7-3 to TRBJ1-3; D not resolved. The sample consisted of blood. The clonotype was recovered from a man between 18 and 35 years old with Graves' hyperthyroidism. CDR3 in amino acids: CASSLRIRVQGNTIYF. The CDR3 DNA reads as TGTGCCAGCAGCTTAAGAATCCGGGTTCAGGGAAACACCATATATTTT.